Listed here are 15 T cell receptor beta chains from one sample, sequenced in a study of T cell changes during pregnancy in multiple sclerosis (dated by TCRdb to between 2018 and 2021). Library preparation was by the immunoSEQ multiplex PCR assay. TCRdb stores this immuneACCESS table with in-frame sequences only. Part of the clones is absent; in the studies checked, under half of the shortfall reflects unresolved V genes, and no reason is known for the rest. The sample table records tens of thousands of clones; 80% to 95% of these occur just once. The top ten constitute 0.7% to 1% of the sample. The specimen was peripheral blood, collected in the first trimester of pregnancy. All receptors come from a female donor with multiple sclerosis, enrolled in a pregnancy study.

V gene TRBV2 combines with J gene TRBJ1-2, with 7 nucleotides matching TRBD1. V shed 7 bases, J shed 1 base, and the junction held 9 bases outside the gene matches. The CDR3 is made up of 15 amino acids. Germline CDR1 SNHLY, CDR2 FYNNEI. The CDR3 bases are TGTGCCAGCACCCTGGACAGGACAAATAACTATGGCTACACCTTC. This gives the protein CASTLDRTNNYGYTF.

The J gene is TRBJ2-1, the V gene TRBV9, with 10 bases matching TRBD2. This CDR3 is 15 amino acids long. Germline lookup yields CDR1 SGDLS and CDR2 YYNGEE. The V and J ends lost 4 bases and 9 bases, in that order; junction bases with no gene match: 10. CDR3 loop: CASSPLAGVRGEQFF. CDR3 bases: TGTGCCAGCAGCCCTCTAGCGGGAGTAAGGGGTGAGCAGTTCTTC. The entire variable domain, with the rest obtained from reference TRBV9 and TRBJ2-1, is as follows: DSGVTQTPKHLITATGQRVTLRCSPRSGDLSVYWYQQSLDQGLQFLIQYYNGEERAKGNILERFSAQQFPDLHSELNLSSLELGDSALYFCASSPLAGVRGEQFFGPGTRLTVL.

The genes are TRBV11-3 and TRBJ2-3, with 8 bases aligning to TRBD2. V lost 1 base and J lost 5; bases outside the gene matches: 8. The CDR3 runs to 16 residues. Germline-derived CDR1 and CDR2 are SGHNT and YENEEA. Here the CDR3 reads CASSLGGTRVRDTQYF. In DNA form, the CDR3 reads TGTGCCAGCAGCTTAGGCGGGACTAGGGTACGAGATACGCAGTATTTT.

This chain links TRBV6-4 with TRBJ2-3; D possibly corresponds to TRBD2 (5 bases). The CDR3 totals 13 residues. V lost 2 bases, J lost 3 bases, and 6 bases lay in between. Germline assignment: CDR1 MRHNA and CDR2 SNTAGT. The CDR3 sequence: CASSDRETDTQYF. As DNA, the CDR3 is TGTGCCAGCAGTGACAGGGAGACAGATACGCAGTATTTT.

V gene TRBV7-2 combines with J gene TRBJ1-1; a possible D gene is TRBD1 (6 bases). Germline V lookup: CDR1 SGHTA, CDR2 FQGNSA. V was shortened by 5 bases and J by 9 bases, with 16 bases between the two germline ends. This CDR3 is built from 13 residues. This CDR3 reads CASSGKGHLQAFF. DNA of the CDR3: TGTGCCAGCAGCGGTAAGGGACACCTCCAAGCTTTCTTT.

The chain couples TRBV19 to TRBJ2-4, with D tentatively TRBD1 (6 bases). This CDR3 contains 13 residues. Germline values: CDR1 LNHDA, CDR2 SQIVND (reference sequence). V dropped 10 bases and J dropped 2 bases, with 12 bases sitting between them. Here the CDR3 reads CATTQGTKNIQYF. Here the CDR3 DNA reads TGTGCCACAACACAGGGAACCAAAAACATTCAGTACTTC.

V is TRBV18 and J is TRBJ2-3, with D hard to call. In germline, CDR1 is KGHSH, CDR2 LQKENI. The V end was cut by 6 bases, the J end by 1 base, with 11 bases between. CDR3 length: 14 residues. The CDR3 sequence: CASSPLFGTDTQYF. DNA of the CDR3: TGTGCCAGCTCCCCTCTCTTTGGCACAGATACGCAGTATTTT. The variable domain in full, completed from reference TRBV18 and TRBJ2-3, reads NAGVMQNPRHLVRRRGQEARLRCSPMKGHSHVYWYRQLPEEGLKFMVYLQKENIIDESGMPKERFSAEFPKEGPSILRIQQVVRGDSAAYFCASSPLFGTDTQYFGPGTRLTVL.

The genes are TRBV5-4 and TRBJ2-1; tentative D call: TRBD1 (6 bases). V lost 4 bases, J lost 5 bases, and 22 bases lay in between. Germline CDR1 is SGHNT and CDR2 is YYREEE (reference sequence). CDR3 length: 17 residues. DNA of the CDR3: TGTGCCAGCAGCGCCCTGACAGGCCTCCTCGTCAACAATGAGCAGTTCTTC. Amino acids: CASSALTGLLVNNEQFF.

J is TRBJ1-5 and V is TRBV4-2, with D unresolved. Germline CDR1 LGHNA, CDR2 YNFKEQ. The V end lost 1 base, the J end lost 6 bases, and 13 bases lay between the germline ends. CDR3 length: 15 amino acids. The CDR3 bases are TGTGCCAGCAGCCAAGGATCCGGGGTTGGTCAGCCCCAGCATTTT. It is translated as CASSQGSGVGQPQHF.

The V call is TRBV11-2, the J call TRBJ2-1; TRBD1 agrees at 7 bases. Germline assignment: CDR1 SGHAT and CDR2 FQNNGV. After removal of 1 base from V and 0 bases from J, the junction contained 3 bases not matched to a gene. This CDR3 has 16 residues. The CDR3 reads CASSLGGGGSYNEQFF. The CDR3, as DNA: TGTGCCAGCAGCTTAGGAGGGGGCGGCTCCTACAATGAGCAGTTCTTC. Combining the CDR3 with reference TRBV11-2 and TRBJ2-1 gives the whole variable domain EAGVAQSPRYKIIEKRQSVAFWCNPISGHATLYWYQQILGQGPKLLIQFQNNGVVDDSQLPKDRFSAERLKGVDSTLKIQPAKLEDSAVYLCASSLGGGGSYNEQFFGPGTRLTVL.

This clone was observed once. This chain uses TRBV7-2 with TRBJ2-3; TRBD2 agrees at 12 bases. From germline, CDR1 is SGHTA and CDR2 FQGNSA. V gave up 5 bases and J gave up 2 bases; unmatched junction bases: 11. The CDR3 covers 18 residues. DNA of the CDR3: TGTGCCAGCAGCCCAATCCTAGCGGGGGGGTCCTACACAGATACGCAGTATTTT. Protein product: CASSPILAGGSYTDTQYF.

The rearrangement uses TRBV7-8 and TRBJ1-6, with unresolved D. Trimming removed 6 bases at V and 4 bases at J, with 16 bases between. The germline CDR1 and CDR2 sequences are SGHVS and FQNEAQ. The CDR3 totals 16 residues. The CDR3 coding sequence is TGTGCCAGCAGTCCTAGCCGGGCCCAGTATAATTCACCCCTCCACTTT. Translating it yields CASSPSRAQYNSPLHF.

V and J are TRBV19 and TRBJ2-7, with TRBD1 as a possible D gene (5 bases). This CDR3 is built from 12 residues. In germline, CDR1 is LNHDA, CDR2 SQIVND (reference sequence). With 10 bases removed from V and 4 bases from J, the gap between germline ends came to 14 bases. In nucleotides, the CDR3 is TGTGCCACCGGCACAAGGGGTTACGAGCAGTACTTC. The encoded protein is CATGTRGYEQYF.

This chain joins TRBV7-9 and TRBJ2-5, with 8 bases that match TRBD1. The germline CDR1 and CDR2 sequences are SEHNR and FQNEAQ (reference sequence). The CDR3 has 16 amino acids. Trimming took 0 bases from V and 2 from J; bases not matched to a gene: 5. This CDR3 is CASSLASNRGQETQYF. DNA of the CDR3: TGTGCCAGCAGCTTAGCGTCGAACAGGGGGCAAGAGACCCAGTACTTC.

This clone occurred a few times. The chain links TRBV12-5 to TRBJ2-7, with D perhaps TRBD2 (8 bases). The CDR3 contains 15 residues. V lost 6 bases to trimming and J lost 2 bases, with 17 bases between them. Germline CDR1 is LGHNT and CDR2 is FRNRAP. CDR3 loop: CASGALAGTAYEQYF. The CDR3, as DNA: TGTGCTAGTGGGGCTTTAGCGGGGACAGCCTACGAGCAGTACTTC.